Included here is one T cell receptor beta chain sequence, with context. Its target is unknown. The entry originates in a study of cytomegalovirus exposure and HLA in healthy donors. Study observations and caveats: One later analysis, an examination of the approximately 130 validation repertoires, found that first-cohort TCR clusters tended to co-occur in them. Among the CMV-associated chains, a few were confirmed in vitro as specific for CMV antigens. The study designated about 180 TCR beta chains cytomegalovirus-associated.

Generated by immunoSEQ multiplex PCR, the TCRdb table keeps only in-frame clones and is missing some. This repertoire shows roughly 130,000 clones, less than 90% found once; its top ten account for under 3%. The V gene's germline CDR1 is MNHEY and CDR2 SMNVEV (reference sequence). Trimming removed 6 bases at V and 4 bases at J, with 10 bases between. This CDR3 region has 13 residues. The sequence derives from a man in his late teens or twenties in good health and CMV-seronegative. V and J are TRBV27 and TRBJ2-1; D is unclear. Sequencing input: PBMCs. The DNA for the CDR3 is TGTGCCAGCAGCCCCTTCGGGTACAATGAGCAGTTCTTC. Residues: CASSPFGYNEQFF.